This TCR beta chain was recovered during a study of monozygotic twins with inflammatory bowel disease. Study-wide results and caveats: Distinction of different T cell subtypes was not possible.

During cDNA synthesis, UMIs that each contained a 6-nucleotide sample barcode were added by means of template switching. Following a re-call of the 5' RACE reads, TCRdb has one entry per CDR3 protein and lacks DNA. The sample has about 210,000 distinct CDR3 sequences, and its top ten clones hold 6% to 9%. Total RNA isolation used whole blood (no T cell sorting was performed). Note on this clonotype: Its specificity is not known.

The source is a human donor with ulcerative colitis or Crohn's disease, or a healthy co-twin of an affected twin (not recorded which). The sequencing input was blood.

The CDR3 region is CSVVQDTNTEAFF. This chain joins TRBV29-1 and TRBJ1-1; TCRdb reports TRBD1, a call that lacks DNA to check it against. Germline V gene sequence: CDR1 SQVTM, CDR2 ANQGSEA. The CDR3 totals 13 residues.